A selection of T cell receptor beta chains follows, all from one sample in a study of CD8+CD57+ T cells in acquired aplastic anemia. MiXCR, run by TCRdb on the reads, gives a single entry per CDR3 protein. There are some 150,000 distinct CDR3 sequences in the sample; 40% to 45% occur only once, and more than 7% lies in the top ten. The sequencing sample was made of sorted CD4+, CD8+, or CD8+CD57+ T cells (not recorded which) from PBMCs. These receptors were taken from a human donor in good health, serving as a control. The CDR3 runs from the conserved cysteine through the conserved F or W. The D gene is left open where the match is weak. Where a row states a size, it is once, few, many or the class of an expanded clone; other rows omit it.

J: TRBJ1-4
D: TRBD1
length: 15
size: -
V: TRBV25-1
DNA: TGTGCCAGCAGTGGAAGGGGACAGGGGCATGAAAAACTGTTTTTT
CDR3: CASSGRGQGHEKLFF

J: TRBJ2-3
D: TRBD2
length: 17
size: -
V: TRBV2
DNA: TGTGCCAGCAGTGAAGCTTGGGGGGGAGTCGGCACAGATACGCAGTATTTT
CDR3: CASSEAWGGVGTDTQYF

J: TRBJ1-5
D: -
length: 15
size: many
V: TRBV9
DNA: TGTGCCAGCAGCGTAGAGGACAGCCTAGATCAGCCCCAGCATTTT
CDR3: CASSVEDSLDQPQHF

J: TRBJ2-2
D: -
length: 18
size: -
V: TRBV12-3/TRBV12-4
DNA: TGTGCCAGCAGTTTAAACAGGAGATGGCCCCAGAACACCGGGGAGCTGTTTTTT
CDR3: CASSLNRRWPQNTGELFF

J: TRBJ2-7
D: -
length: 14
size: -
V: TRBV24-1
DNA: TGTGCCACCAGTTCATCCGGGGTCTCCTACGAGCAGTACTTC
CDR3: CATSSSGVSYEQYF

J: TRBJ1-2
D: -
length: 15
size: many
V: TRBV19
DNA: TGTGCCAGTAGGATTGGTCCTGGGCGGCGGGGTGGCTACACCTTC
CDR3: CASRIGPGRRGGYTF

J: TRBJ1-3
D: -
length: 18
size: -
V: TRBV18
DNA: TGTGCCAGCTCACCACGGGTTCAGGCGGTACCCTCTGGAAACACCATATATTTT
CDR3: CASSPRVQAVPSGNTIYF

J: TRBJ2-5
D: -
length: 12
size: many
V: TRBV2
DNA: TGTGCCAGCTCCAAGAATTTGCTCCCGGTGAACTTC
CDR3: CASSKNLLPVNF

J: TRBJ2-1
D: TRBD2
length: 14
size: -
V: TRBV29-1
DNA: TGCAGCGTAGACCTAGCGGGGACCGTCGATGAGCAGTTCTTC
CDR3: CSVDLAGTVDEQFF

J: TRBJ2-1
D: -
length: 15
size: many
V: TRBV24-1
DNA: TGTGCCAGCGAAGGACACGGGTCAATCGACAATGAGCAGTTCTTC
CDR3: CASEGHGSIDNEQFF

J: TRBJ2-1
D: TRBD2
length: 19
size: many
V: TRBV7-7
DNA: TGTGCCAGCAGCCCAAGCGCCGGACTAGCGGGAGATTTAGGGAATGAGCAGTTCTTC
CDR3: CASSPSAGLAGDLGNEQFF

J: TRBJ1-5
D: -
length: 14
size: many
V: TRBV7-2
DNA: TGTGCCAGCAGCTTAGTGGCAGGGGATCAGCCCCAGCATTTT
CDR3: CASSLVAGDQPQHF

J: TRBJ1-2
D: TRBD1
length: 13
size: -
V: TRBV25-1
DNA: TGTGCCAGCAGTGTGGGACAGAACTATGGCTACACCTTC
CDR3: CASSVGQNYGYTF

J: TRBJ1-2
D: -
length: 15
size: many
V: TRBV25-1
DNA: TGTGCCAGCAGCCCCCGATCCGGGACATACTCTGGCTACACCTTC
CDR3: CASSPRSGTYSGYTF

J: TRBJ2-6
D: TRBD2
length: 22
size: many
V: TRBV14
DNA: TGTGCCAGCAGCCACAAAACGACTCCGGGAGGTCACTCCCTGTCTGGGGCCAACGTCCTGACTTTC
CDR3: CASSHKTTPGGHSLSGANVLTF

J: TRBJ1-1
D: TRBD1
length: 16
size: many
V: TRBV5-1
DNA: TGCGCCAGCAGCGGCCGGGACAGGGCTCGGAACACTGAAGCTTTCTTT
CDR3: CASSGRDRARNTEAFF

J: TRBJ1-1
D: -
length: 12
size: many
V: TRBV20-1
DNA: TGCAGTGCTCCACAGGGCGCCACTGAAGCTTTCTTT
CDR3: CSAPQGATEAFF

J: TRBJ2-2
D: -
length: 14
size: once
V: TRBV29-1
DNA: TGCAGCGTTGGATCGGTTAGGGGCACCGGGGAGCTGTTTTTT
CDR3: CSVGSVRGTGELFF